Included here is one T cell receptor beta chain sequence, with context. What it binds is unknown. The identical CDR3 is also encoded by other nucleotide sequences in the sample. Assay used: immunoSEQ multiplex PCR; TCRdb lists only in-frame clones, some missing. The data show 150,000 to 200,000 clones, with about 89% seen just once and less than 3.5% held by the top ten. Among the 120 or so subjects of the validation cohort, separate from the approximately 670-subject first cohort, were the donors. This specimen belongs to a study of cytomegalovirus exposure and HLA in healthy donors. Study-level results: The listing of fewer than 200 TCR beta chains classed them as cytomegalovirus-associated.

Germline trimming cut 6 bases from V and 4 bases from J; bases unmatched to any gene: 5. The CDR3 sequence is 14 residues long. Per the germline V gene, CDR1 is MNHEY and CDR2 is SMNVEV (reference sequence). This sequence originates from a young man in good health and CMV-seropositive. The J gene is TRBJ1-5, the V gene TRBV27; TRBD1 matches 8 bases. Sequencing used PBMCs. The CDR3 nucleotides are TGTGCCAGCAGAACAGGGGGTGGTAATCAGCCCCAGCATTTT. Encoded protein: CASRTGGGNQPQHF.